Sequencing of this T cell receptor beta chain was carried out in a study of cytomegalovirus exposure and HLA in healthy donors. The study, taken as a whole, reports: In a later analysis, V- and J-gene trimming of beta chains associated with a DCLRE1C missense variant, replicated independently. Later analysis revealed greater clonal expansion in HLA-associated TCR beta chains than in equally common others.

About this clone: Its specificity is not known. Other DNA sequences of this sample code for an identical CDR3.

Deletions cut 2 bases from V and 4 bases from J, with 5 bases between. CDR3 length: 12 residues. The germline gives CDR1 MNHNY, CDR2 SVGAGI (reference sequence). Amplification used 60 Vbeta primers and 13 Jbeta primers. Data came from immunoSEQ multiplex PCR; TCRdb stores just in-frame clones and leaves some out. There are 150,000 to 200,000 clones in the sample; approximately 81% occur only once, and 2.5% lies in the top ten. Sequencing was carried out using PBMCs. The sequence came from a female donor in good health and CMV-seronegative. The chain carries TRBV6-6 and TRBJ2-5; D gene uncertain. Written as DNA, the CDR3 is TGTGCCAGCAGTTACCCTAGAGAGACCCAGTACTTC. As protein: CASSYPRETQYF.